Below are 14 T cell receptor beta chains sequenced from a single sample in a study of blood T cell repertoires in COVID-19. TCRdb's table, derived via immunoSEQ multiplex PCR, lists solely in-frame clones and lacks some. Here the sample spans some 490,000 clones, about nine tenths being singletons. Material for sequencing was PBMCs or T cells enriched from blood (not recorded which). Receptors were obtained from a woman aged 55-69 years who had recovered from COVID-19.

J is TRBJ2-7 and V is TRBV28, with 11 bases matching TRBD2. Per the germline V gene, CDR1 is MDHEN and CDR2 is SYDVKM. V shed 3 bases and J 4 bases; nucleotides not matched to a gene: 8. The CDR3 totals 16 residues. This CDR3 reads CASSFETSGAFYEQYF. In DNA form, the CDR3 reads TGTGCCAGCAGTTTCGAGACTAGCGGGGCTTTTTACGAGCAGTACTTC.

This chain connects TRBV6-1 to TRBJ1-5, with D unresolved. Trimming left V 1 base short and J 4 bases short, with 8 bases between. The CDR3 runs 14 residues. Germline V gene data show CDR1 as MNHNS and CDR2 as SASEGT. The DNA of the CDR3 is TGTGCCAGCAGTGAAGGAGGGTGGAATCAGCCCCAGCATTTT. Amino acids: CASSEGGWNQPQHF.

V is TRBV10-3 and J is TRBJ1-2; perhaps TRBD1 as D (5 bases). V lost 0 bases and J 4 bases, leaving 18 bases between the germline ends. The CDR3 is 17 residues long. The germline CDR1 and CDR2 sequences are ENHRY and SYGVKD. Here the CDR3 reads CAISESVDRGRLYGYTF. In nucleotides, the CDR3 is TGTGCCATCAGTGAGTCAGTTGATAGGGGCCGCCTCTATGGCTACACCTTC.

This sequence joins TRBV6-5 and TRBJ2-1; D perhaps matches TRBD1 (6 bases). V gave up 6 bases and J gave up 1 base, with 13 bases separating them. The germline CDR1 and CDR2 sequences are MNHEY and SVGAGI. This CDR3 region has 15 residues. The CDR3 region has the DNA TGTGCCAGCAGCCAAGTGGGGGCGTCCTACAATGAGCAGTTCTTC. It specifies CASSQVGASYNEQFF.

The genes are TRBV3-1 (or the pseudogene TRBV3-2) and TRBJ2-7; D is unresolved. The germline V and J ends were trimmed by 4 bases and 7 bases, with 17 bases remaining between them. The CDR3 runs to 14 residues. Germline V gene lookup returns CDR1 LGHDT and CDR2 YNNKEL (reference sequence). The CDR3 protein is CASSPPPGRWEQYV. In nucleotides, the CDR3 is TGTGCCAGCAGCCCCCCCCCAGGCCGATGGGAGCAGTACGTC.

The CDR3 loop is CASSPKDRAGGYTF. The CDR3 DNA reads TGTGCCAGCTCACCAAAGGACAGGGCTGGTGGCTACACCTTC. The rearrangement joins TRBV18 to TRBJ1-2; 8 positions agree with TRBD1. V shed 2 bases and J 7 bases; nucleotides not matched to a gene: 6. The length of the CDR3 is 14 residues. CDR1 and CDR2 (germline): KGHSH, LQKENI.

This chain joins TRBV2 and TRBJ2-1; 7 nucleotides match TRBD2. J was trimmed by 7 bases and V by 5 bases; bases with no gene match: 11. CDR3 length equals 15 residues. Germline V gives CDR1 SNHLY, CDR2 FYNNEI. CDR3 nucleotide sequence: TGTGCCAGCAGTAGTTGGCTAGCGGTGGGTAATGAGCAGTTCTTC. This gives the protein CASSSWLAVGNEQFF.

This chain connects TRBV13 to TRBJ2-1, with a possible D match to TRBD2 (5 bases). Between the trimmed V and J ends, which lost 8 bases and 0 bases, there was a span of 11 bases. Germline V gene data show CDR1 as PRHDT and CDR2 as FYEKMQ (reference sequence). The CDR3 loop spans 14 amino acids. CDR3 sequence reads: CASRSGSSYNEQFF. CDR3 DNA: TGTGCCAGCCGTTCGGGAAGCTCCTACAATGAGCAGTTCTTC. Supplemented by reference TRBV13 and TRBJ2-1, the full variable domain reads AAGVIQSPRHLIKEKRETATLKCYPIPRHDTVYWYQQGPGQDPQFLISFYEKMQSDKGSIPDRFSAQQFSDYHSELNMSSLELGDSALYFCASRSGSSYNEQFFGPGTRLTVL.

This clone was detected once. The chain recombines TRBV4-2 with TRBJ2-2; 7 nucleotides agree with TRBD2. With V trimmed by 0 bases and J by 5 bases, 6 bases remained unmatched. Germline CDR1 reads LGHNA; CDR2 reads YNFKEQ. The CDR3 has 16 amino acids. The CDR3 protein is CASSQDIGLGTGELFF. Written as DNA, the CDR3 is TGTGCCAGCAGCCAAGATATAGGACTAGGAACCGGGGAGCTGTTTTTT.

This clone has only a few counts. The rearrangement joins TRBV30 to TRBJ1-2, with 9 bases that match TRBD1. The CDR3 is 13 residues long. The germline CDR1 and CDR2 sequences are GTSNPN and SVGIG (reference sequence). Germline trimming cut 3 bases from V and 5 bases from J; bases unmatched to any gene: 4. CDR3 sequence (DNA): TGTGCCTGGAGAGACAGGGGGAGGTATGGCTACACCTTC. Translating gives CAWRDRGRYGYTF.

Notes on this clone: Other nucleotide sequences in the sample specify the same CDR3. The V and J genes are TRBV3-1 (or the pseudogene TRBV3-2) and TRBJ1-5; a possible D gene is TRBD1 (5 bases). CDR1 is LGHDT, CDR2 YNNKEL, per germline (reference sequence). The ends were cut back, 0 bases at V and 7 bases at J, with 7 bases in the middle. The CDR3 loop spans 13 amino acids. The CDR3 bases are TGTGCCAGCAGCCAAGAGGGGGGGCAGCCCCAGCATTTT. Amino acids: CASSQEGGQPQHF.

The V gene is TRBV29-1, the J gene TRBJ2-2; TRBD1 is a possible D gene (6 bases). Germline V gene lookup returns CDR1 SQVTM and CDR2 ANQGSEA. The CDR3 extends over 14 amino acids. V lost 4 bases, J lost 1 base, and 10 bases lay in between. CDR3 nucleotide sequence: TGCAGCGTTGGAAGGGGGATGAACACCGGGGAGCTGTTTTTT. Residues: CSVGRGMNTGELFF.

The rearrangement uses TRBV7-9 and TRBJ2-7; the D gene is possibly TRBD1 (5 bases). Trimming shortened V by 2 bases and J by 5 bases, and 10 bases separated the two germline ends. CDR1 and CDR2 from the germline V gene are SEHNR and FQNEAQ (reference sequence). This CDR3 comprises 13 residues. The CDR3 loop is CASSLRTGDEQYF. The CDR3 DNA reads TGTGCCAGCAGCTTAAGAACAGGTGACGAGCAGTACTTC.

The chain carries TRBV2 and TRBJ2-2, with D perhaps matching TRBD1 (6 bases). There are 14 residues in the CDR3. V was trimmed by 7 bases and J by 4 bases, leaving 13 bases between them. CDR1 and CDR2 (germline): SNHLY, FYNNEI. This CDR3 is CASMGTILTGELFF. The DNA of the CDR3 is TGTGCCAGCATGGGGACAATACTCACCGGGGAGCTGTTTTTT.